Shown below are 19 T cell receptor beta chains from a single sample sequenced in a study of PD-1 blockade in classical Hodgkin lymphoma. TCRdb's table, derived via immunoSEQ multiplex PCR, lists solely in-frame clones and lacks some. Counted here are 25,000 to 30,000 clones, about three quarters occurring once; the ten biggest clones make up approximately 2.4%. Autologous stem cell transplantation was followed by relapse in every patient, and brentuximab vedotin exposure varied. With magnetic negative selection, CD4+ T cells were purified from PBMCs that had been thawed. This specimen consisted of CD4+ T cells from blood, obtained at baseline. Receptor source: a human donor with classical Hodgkin lymphoma.

The CDR3 nucleotides are TGTGCTAGTGGTTTGGTATCGGGAAACACCATATATTTT. Its translation: CASGLVSGNTIYF. This chain links TRBV12-5 with TRBJ1-3; D ambiguous. Germline lookup yields CDR1 LGHNT and CDR2 FRNRAP. Deletions cut 0 bases from V and 4 bases from J, with 4 bases between. The CDR3 totals 13 residues.

This CDR3 reads CATSRDVTASEAFF. The CDR3 DNA is TGTGCCACCAGCAGAGATGTTACGGCCAGTGAAGCTTTCTTT. The chain joins TRBV15 to TRBJ1-1; D not resolved. This CDR3 spans 14 amino acids. Germline values: CDR1 LNHNV, CDR2 YYDKDF (reference sequence). The V and J ends lost 0 bases and 7 bases respectively, with 12 bases between them.

The table lists this clone with a count of one. The chain uses TRBV30 and TRBJ2-3; D remains unclear. Trimming stripped 0 bases from V and 5 bases from J, with 9 bases between. The CDR3 is 13 amino acids. Per germline, CDR1 GTSNPN and CDR2 SVGIG (reference sequence). This chain's CDR3 is CAWSVGLRDTQYF. The CDR3 DNA sequence: TGTGCCTGGAGTGTAGGGCTTAGAGATACGCAGTATTTT. Variable domain in full (rest from reference TRBV30 and TRBJ2-3): SQTIHQWPATLVQPVGSPLSLECTVEGTSNPNLYWYRQAAGRGLQLLFYSVGIGQISSEVPQNLSASRPQDRQFILSSKKLLLSDSGFYLCAWSVGLRDTQYFGPGTRLTVL.

The chain recombines TRBV7-9 with TRBJ2-3; D remains unclear. CDR3 size: 12 residues. V lost 2 bases to trimming and J lost 6 bases, with 6 bases between them. Per the germline V gene, CDR1 is SEHNR and CDR2 is FQNEAQ (reference sequence). CDR3 bases: TGTGCCAGCAGCTTACTAGGGGATACGCAGTATTTT. Its protein product is CASSLLGDTQYF.

V and J are TRBV30 and TRBJ2-1; D call uncertain. V was pared by 3 bases and J by 10 bases, with 13 bases between. The length of the CDR3 is 12 residues. The germline V gene encodes CDR1 GTSNPN and CDR2 SVGIG (reference sequence). The CDR3 coding sequence is TGTGCCTGGAGCCCGCCGGTGGACGAGCAGTTCTTC. This gives the protein CAWSPPVDEQFF.

A few counts support this clone. The V gene is TRBV6-5, the J gene TRBJ1-4; D gene ambiguous. CDR3 size: 15 residues. Germline CDR1 is MNHEY and CDR2 is SVGAGI. The V and J ends lost 8 bases and 1 base respectively, with 14 bases between them. CDR3 DNA: TGTGCCAGCTTGAGATTCATTGGAACTAATGAAAAACTGTTTTTT. This sequence encodes CASLRFIGTNEKLFF.

The genes are TRBV7-2 and TRBJ2-4; D perhaps matches TRBD2 (6 bases). CDR3 length equals 15 residues. The germline CDR1 and CDR2 sequences are SGHTA and FQGNSA. The ends were cut back, 5 bases at V and 2 bases at J, with 13 bases in the middle. The CDR3 DNA reads TGTGCCAGCAGCCCCCAGAGCGGGTCCAAAAACATTCAGTACTTC. Its protein product is CASSPQSGSKNIQYF.

This clone was seen once. The chain combines TRBV19 with TRBJ2-4, with a tentative D call TRBD2 (5 bases). The CDR3 extends over 13 amino acids. The ends were cut back, 3 bases at V and 15 bases at J, with 18 bases in the middle. CDR1 and CDR2 (germline): LNHDA, SQIVND (reference sequence). The CDR3 loop is CASSIPSGEKPYF. The CDR3 nucleotides are TGTGCCAGTAGTATTCCCTCTGGGGAGAAACCGTACTTC.

The genes are TRBV19 and TRBJ2-1; D call uncertain. CDR1 is LNHDA and CDR2 is SQIVND in the germline V gene (reference sequence). Between the trimmed V and J ends, which lost 3 bases and 5 bases, there was a span of 8 bases. The CDR3 totals 13 residues. DNA for the CDR3: TGTGCCAGTAGTATGTCCACAAACAATGAGCAGTTCTTC. Translated, it gives CASSMSTNNEQFF. Supplemented by reference TRBV19 and TRBJ2-1, the full variable domain reads DGGITQSPKYLFRKEGQNVTLSCEQNLNHDAMYWYRQDPGQGLRLIYYSQIVNDFQKGDIAEGYSVSREKKESFPLTVTSAQKNPTAFYLCASSMSTNNEQFFGPGTRLTVL.

The chain has TRBV30 and TRBJ2-7; possibly TRBD2 for D (7 bases). The CDR3 consists of 15 residues. The V end lost 0 bases, the J end lost 3 bases, and 15 bases lay between the germline ends. Germline CDR1 and CDR2: GTSNPN and SVGIG (reference sequence). The CDR3 DNA reads as TGTGCCTGGAGTGTCATGGGGGGGGGCCTCTACGAGCAGTACTTC. This gives the protein CAWSVMGGGLYEQYF.

This clone appeared a few times. The chain uses TRBV19 and TRBJ1-2, with 10 bases lining up with TRBD1. The V gene end was trimmed by 6 bases and the J gene end by 4 bases; junction bases not matched to a gene: 8. The CDR3 covers 15 residues. Germline V gene data show CDR1 as LNHDA and CDR2 as SQIVND (reference sequence). The CDR3 DNA follows: TGTGCCAGTAGAGATTCGGGACAGGGGACCTATGGCTACACCTTC. Translation: CASRDSGQGTYGYTF.

The CDR3 DNA follows: TGTGCCAGCAGTGAACCTGACCGGGACAGGGTGATCGGCTACACCTTC. Translation gives CASSEPDRDRVIGYTF. V usage is TRBV6-1 and J usage is TRBJ1-2; the match to TRBD1 covers 9 bases. The ends lost 2 bases at V and 8 bases at J; junction bases unmatched: 12. CDR1 is MNHNS, CDR2 SASEGT, per germline. This CDR3 has 16 residues.

The chain employs TRBV7-9 and TRBJ1-1; D gene uncertain. The CDR3 runs 14 residues. The germline gives CDR1 SEHNR, CDR2 FQNEAQ (reference sequence). Deletions cut 5 bases from V and 0 bases from J, with 10 bases between. In DNA form, the CDR3 reads TGTGCCAGCAGCCCCACTTACCTGAACACTGAAGCTTTCTTT. Its translation is CASSPTYLNTEAFF.

The chain recombines TRBV19 with TRBJ2-1; TRBD1 aligns across 8 bases. J lost 12 bases, V lost 6 bases, and 7 bases had no gene match. The CDR3 loop spans 12 amino acids. Germline-derived CDR1 and CDR2 are LNHDA and SQIVND (reference sequence). DNA for the CDR3: TGTGCCAGTAGGGATACAACAGGGGGGCAGTTCTTC. This sequence encodes CASRDTTGGQFF.

This clone has more than one count but fewer than ten. The chain uses TRBV6-1 and TRBJ2-7; 11 positions match TRBD2. There are 18 residues in the CDR3. After removal of 0 bases from V and 7 bases from J, the junction contained 14 bases not matched to a gene. CDR1 is MNHNS and CDR2 is SASEGT in the germline V gene. For the CDR3, the DNA is TGTGCCAGCAGTGAAGCGCGGGTAGCGGGGGGGATCCCTGAAGAGCAGTACTTC. Amino acids: CASSEARVAGGIPEEQYF.

The count of this clone is one. The chain carries TRBV5-1 and TRBJ2-3; D is undetermined. Germline CDR1 is SGHRS and CDR2 is YFSETQ. The V end was cut by 2 bases, the J end by 1 base, with 5 bases between. The CDR3 covers 13 residues. The CDR3 nucleotides are TGCGCCAGCAGCTTAGAGGGCACAGATACGCAGTATTTT. As protein: CASSLEGTDTQYF. Based on the CDR3 plus reference TRBV5-1 and TRBJ2-3, the full variable domain is KAGVTQTPRYLIKTRGQQVTLSCSPISGHRSVSWYQQTPGQGLQFLFEYFSETQRNKGNFPGRFSGRQFSNSRSEMNVSTLELGDSALYLCASSLEGTDTQYFGPGTRLTVL.

The J gene is TRBJ1-4, the V gene TRBV5-6; the D is unclear. CDR3 length: 14 residues. V lost 7 bases and J lost 2, with 12 bases in between. The germline V gene has CDR1 SGHDT and CDR2 YYEEEE. CDR3: CASSRQSTNEKLFF. CDR3 DNA sequence: TGTGCCAGCTCCCGGCAGTCCACTAATGAAAAACTGTTTTTT.

A few counts support this clone. This chain links TRBV28 with TRBJ1-5, with 7 bases that match TRBD1. The CDR3 covers 13 residues. Germline CDR1 MDHEN, CDR2 SYDVKM. V dropped 10 bases and J dropped 5; count of bases not matched to a gene: 8. The CDR3 coding sequence is TGTGCCACCCTACCGACAGGGCATCAGCCCCAGCATTTT. Residues: CATLPTGHQPQHF.

As DNA, the CDR3 is TGTGCCAGCAGCTTAGCCAGGGTAGGCAATTCACCCCTCCACTTT. It translates to CASSLARVGNSPLHF. The chain carries TRBV7-9 and TRBJ1-6, with a possible D match to TRBD1 (5 bases). Germline V gene data show CDR1 as SEHNR and CDR2 as FQNEAQ (reference sequence). V was shortened by 0 bases and J by 7 bases, with 10 bases between the two germline ends. The CDR3 loop spans 15 amino acids.